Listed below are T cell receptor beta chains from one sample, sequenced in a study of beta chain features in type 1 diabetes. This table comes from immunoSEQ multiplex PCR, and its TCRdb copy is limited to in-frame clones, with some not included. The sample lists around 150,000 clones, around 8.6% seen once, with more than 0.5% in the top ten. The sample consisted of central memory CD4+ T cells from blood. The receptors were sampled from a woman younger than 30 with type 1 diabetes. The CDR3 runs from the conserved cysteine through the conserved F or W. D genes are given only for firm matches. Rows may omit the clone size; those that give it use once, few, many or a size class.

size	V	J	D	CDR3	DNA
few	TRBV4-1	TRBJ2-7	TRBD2	CASSQVGEGREQYF	TGCGCCAGCAGCCAAGTGGGGGAGGGCCGGGAGCAGTACTTC
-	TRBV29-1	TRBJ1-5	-	CSVGFAGRDQPQHF	TGCAGCGTGGGGTTCGCAGGGAGGGATCAGCCCCAGCATTTT
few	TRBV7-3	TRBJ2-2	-	CASSLSGMNTGELFF	TGTGCCAGCAGCTTAAGCGGGATGAACACCGGGGAGCTGTTTTTT
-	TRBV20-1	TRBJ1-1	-	CSAKLDTEAFF	TGCAGTGCTAAGCTGGACACTGAAGCTTTCTTT
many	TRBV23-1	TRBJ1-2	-	CASNLTFGGPQKGYTF	TGCGCCAGCAACCTGACCTTCGGGGGGCCGCAAAAGGGCTACACCTTC
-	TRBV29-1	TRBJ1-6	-	CSVGSSYNSPLHF	TGCAGCGTTGGCAGCTCCTATAATTCACCCCTCCACTTT
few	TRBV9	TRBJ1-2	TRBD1	CASSASRRPGQADNYGYTF	TGTGCCAGCAGCGCAAGTAGACGACCGGGACAGGCTGATAACTATGGCTACACCTTC
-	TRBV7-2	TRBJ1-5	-	CASSLTWQSNQPQHF	TGTGCCAGCAGCCTTACGTGGCAGAGCAATCAGCCCCAGCATTTT
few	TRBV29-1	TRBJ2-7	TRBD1	CSAQGDRVSYEQYF	TGCAGCGCGCAGGGGGACAGGGTTTCCTACGAGCAGTACTTC
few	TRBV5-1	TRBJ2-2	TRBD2	CASSYASGRAGELFF	TGCGCCAGCAGCTACGCTAGCGGGAGGGCCGGGGAGCTGTTTTTT
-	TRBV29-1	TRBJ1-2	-	CSAQGSLNSNYGYTF	TGCAGCGCCCAGGGGTCCCTAAATTCAAACTATGGCTACACCTTC
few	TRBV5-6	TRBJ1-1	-	CASSPVQGSTEAFF	TGTGCCAGCAGCCCTGTGCAGGGGAGCACTGAAGCTTTCTTT
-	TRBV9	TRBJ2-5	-	CASSPALSVQETQYF	TGTGCCAGCAGCCCCGCCCTCTCGGTTCAAGAGACCCAGTACTTC
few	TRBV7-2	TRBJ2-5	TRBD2	CASSLSAGGRETQYF	TGTGCCAGCAGCTTATCAGCGGGAGGGCGAGAGACCCAGTACTTC
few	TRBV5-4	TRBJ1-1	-	CASSLLSEAFF	TGTGCCAGCAGCTTGCTGTCCGAAGCTTTCTTT
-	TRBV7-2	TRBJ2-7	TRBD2	CASSKGLGEGAEQYF	TGTGCCAGCAGCAAGGGACTAGGGGAAGGGGCCGAGCAGTACTTC
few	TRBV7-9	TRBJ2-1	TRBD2	CASSLWPGGQGHEQFF	TGTGCCAGCAGCTTATGGCCGGGGGGGCAGGGACATGAGCAGTTCTTC
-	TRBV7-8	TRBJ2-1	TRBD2	CASTAGTSAYNEQFF	TGTGCCAGCACCGCCGGGACTAGCGCCTACAATGAGCAGTTCTTC
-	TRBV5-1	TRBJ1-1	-	CASSPRAGGEAFF	TGCGCCAGCAGCCCGCGTGCGGGGGGCGAAGCTTTCTTT
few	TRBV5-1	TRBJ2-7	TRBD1	CASSPRTGAGITSYEQYF	TGCGCCAGCAGCCCCAGGACAGGGGCCGGAATCACCTCCTACGAGCAGTACTTC
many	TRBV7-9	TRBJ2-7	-	CASRPDSYEQYF	TGTGCCAGCAGACCAGACTCCTACGAGCAGTACTTC
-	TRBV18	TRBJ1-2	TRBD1	CASSPPGQGVYGYTF	TGTGCCAGCTCACCTCCGGGACAGGGTGTCTATGGCTACACCTTC
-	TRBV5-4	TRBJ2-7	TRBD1	CASSPTGGRLEQYF	TGTGCCAGCAGCCCAACAGGGGGTCGGCTCGAGCAGTACTTC
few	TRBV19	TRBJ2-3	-	CASSIRDTQYF	TGTGCCAGTAGTATCAGGGATACGCAGTATTTT
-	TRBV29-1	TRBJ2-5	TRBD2	CSVLGGETQYF	TGCAGTGTGTTGGGAGGGGAGACCCAGTACTTC
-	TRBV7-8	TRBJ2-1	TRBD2	CASSQGLVKEFF	TGTGCCAGCAGCCAGGGACTAGTTAAGGAGTTCTTC
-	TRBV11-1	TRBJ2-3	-	CASSLGTGTDTQYF	TGTGCCAGCAGCCTCGGGACTGGGACAGATACGCAGTATTTT
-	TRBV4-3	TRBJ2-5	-	CASSPGGGNQETQYF	TGCGCCAGCAGCCCGGGGGGCGGCAACCAAGAGACCCAGTACTTC
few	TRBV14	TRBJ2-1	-	CASSQQTGYNEQFF	TGTGCCAGCAGCCAACAAACAGGGTACAATGAGCAGTTCTTC
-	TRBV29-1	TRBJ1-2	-	CSVEGGVGTGGIDGYTF	TGCAGCGTTGAAGGAGGAGTTGGCACCGGCGGGATCGACGGCTACACCTTC
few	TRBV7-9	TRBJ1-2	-	CASSEQEGLQGYTF	TGTGCCAGCAGCGAGCAGGAGGGACTTCAGGGCTACACCTTC